Shown below are 18 T cell receptor beta chains from a single sample sequenced in a study of cytomegalovirus exposure and HLA in healthy donors. PCR amplification relied on 60 Vbeta primers (plus 13 Jbeta primers). Sequencing used immunoSEQ multiplex PCR; TCRdb keeps in-frame clones, though not all of them. The table records 200,000 or so clones, approximately 79% of them present only once. Sequenced: PBMCs. These receptors originate from a girl aged 2 to 10 in good health and CMV-seronegative.

V usage is TRBV4-1 and J usage is TRBJ2-3, with D possibly being TRBD2 (6 bases). Germline CDR1 and CDR2: MGHRA and YSYEKL. V shed 5 bases and J shed 4 bases, with 13 bases lying between them. The CDR3 runs 14 residues. The CDR3 spells CASSGLAPPDTQYF. CDR3 DNA sequence: TGCGCCAGCAGCGGCCTAGCGCCCCCAGATACGCAGTATTTT.

The V gene is TRBV29-1, the J gene TRBJ2-1; D call uncertain. CDR1 SQVTM and CDR2 ANQGSEA come from the germline V gene. This CDR3 region has 12 residues. The V end lost 7 bases, the J end lost 0 bases, and 7 bases lay between the germline ends. This CDR3 is CSASSSYNEQFF. The CDR3 bases are TGCAGCGCCTCCTCCTCCTACAATGAGCAGTTCTTC.

The chain is built from TRBV9 and TRBJ2-5; TRBD2 matches at 11 bases. The germline V gene encodes CDR1 SGDLS and CDR2 YYNGEE. V dropped 0 bases and J dropped 4; count of bases not matched to a gene: 17. This CDR3 spans 20 amino acids. The CDR3 DNA reads as TGTGCCAGCAGCGTAGGCACAGGGGGCATTAGCGGGAGGGCCGGAGAGACCCAGTACTTC. Translating it yields CASSVGTGGISGRAGETQYF.

CDR3 sequence reads: CASSLDGDANYGYTF. The CDR3 nucleotides are TGCGCCAGCAGCTTGGACGGGGATGCGAACTATGGCTACACCTTC. The chain has TRBV5-1 and TRBJ1-2; D remains ambiguous. From germline, CDR1 is SGHRS and CDR2 YFSETQ. Trimming removed 0 bases at V and 2 bases at J, with 11 bases between. The CDR3 sequence is 15 residues long.

The chain joins TRBV29-1 to TRBJ1-1; D is undetermined. Germline assignment: CDR1 SQVTM and CDR2 ANQGSEA. CDR3 length: 13 amino acids. V was pared by 2 bases and J by 5 bases, with 12 bases between. The CDR3 here is CSVETRFSTEAFF. The CDR3 coding sequence is TGCAGCGTTGAAACCCGTTTTAGTACTGAAGCTTTCTTT.

The chain combines TRBV14 with TRBJ2-1, with D tentatively TRBD2 (6 bases). Germline values: CDR1 SGHDN, CDR2 FVKESK. V lost 6 bases and J lost 2, with 14 bases in between. The CDR3 covers 15 residues. In nucleotides, the CDR3 is TGTGCCAGCAGTCCCATGTGGACTACCTACAATGAGCAGTTCTTC. This codes for CASSPMWTTYNEQFF.

This clone showed up just a few times. Germline is not matched at one junction end, which may reflect a read error. V gene TRBV2 combines with J gene TRBJ1-2, with a tentative D call TRBD1 (6 bases). This CDR3 has 14 amino acids. Looked up from germline, CDR1 is SNHLY and CDR2 is FYNNEI. CDR3 loop: CASSEGRVGQELRF. The CDR3 DNA follows: TGTGCCAGCAGTGAAGGGCGCGTGGGACAAGAGCTTCGATTC.

In its sample, this clone was seen a few times. The V and J genes are TRBV12-5 and TRBJ2-1; TRBD2 might be the D (5 bases). This CDR3 has 16 residues. The V gene's germline CDR1 is LGHNT and CDR2 FRNRAP. The V end lost 6 bases, the J end lost 7 bases, and 22 bases lay between the germline ends. The CDR3 region is CASGPTAGSLGNEQFF. The CDR3 nucleotides are TGTGCTAGTGGCCCGACCGCGGGTTCCCTGGGGAATGAGCAGTTCTTC.

V and J are TRBV5-1 and TRBJ2-3; a possible D gene is TRBD1 (6 bases). The CDR3 spans 16 residues. The V gene's germline CDR1 is SGHRS and CDR2 YFSETQ. V lost 0 bases and J lost 1, with 12 bases in between. This chain's CDR3 is CASSLVRPGGTDTQYF. DNA of the CDR3: TGCGCCAGCAGCTTGGTGCGCCCAGGGGGCACAGATACGCAGTATTTT.

This chain joins TRBV4-1 and TRBJ2-1; 9 bases map to TRBD2. The CDR3 totals 15 residues. The germline V gene encodes CDR1 MGHRA and CDR2 YSYEKL. V lost 2 bases and J lost 6; bases outside the gene matches: 5. The CDR3 sequence: CASSQPSGDLNEQFF. In DNA, the CDR3 is TGCGCCAGCAGCCAACCTAGCGGGGACCTCAATGAGCAGTTCTTC.

V is TRBV21-1 and J is TRBJ2-7; TRBD1 is taken as the D call from the table, unchecked against the DNA. TRBV21-1 is designated a pseudogene. The CDR3 has 13 amino acids. CDR3: CAIQWGFSYEQYF. The DNA of the CDR3 is TGTGCCATCCAGTGGGGCTTCTCCTACGAGCAGTACTTC.

The CDR3 is CAWHRYTTDTQYF. The CDR3 nucleotides read TGTGCCTGGCACAGATACACGACAGATACGCAGTATTTT. This sequence joins TRBV30 and TRBJ2-3; D not certain. The CDR3 runs 13 residues. Germline CDR1 GTSNPN, CDR2 SVGIG (reference sequence). The V gene lost 5 bases and the J gene lost 3 bases, with 12 bases spanning the gap.

The CDR3 DNA sequence: TGTGCCAGCAGTGCGGGTTGGTATCAGCCCCAGCATTTT. Translating gives CASSAGWYQPQHF. The chain employs TRBV2 and TRBJ1-5; D is uncertain. The CDR3 loop spans 13 amino acids. CDR1 is SNHLY, CDR2 FYNNEI, per germline. V lost 4 bases to trimming and J lost 5 bases, with 9 bases between them.

The gene calls are TRBV11-2 and TRBJ2-7, with 8 positions matching TRBD2. The CDR3 runs to 16 residues. The V and J ends lost 0 bases and 5 bases, in that order; junction bases with no gene match: 9. Germline CDR1 is SGHAT and CDR2 is FQNNGV. In DNA, the CDR3 is TGTGCCAGCAGCTTAGATCGACGGGGGGGGTCCGACGAGCAGTACTTC. It specifies CASSLDRRGGSDEQYF.

This chain connects TRBV11-2 to TRBJ2-3; 9 nucleotides match TRBD2. This CDR3 has 15 amino acids. In germline, CDR1 is SGHAT, CDR2 FQNNGV. V dropped 4 bases and J dropped 6; count of bases not matched to a gene: 8. Here the CDR3 reads CASSSVPSGTDTQYF. DNA of the CDR3: TGTGCCAGCAGCTCAGTTCCTAGCGGGACTGATACGCAGTATTTT.

The chain employs TRBV19 and TRBJ2-7; tentative D call: TRBD1 (6 bases). CDR1 and CDR2 from the germline V gene are LNHDA and SQIVND (reference sequence). Deletions cut 5 bases from V and 1 base from J, with 12 bases between. CDR3 length equals 14 residues. The CDR3 loop is CASSRDTISYEQYF. CDR3 DNA: TGTGCCAGTAGTCGGGACACAATTTCCTACGAGCAGTACTTC.

The CDR3, as DNA: TGTGCCAGTAGTAGCGGGAGGCTGTTTTTT. The encoded protein is CASSSGRLFF. The chain uses TRBV19 and TRBJ2-2, with 7 bases aligning to TRBD2. The junction had 0 bases not matched to a gene; V was cut back by 4 bases and J by 13 bases. This CDR3 contains 10 residues. Per germline, CDR1 LNHDA and CDR2 SQIVND (reference sequence).

V is TRBV27 and J is TRBJ2-1; TRBD2 might be the D (6 bases). The V gene lost 11 bases and the J gene lost 0 bases, with 17 bases spanning the gap. Germline V CDR1 and CDR2: MNHEY, SMNVEV (reference sequence). The CDR3 covers 15 residues. The CDR3 nucleotides are TGTGCCTCGAGAAGGGACTTTAGCTCCTACAATGAGCAGTTCTTC. Translation gives CASRRDFSSYNEQFF.